Sequencing of this TCR beta chain was carried out in a study of blood T cell repertoires in COVID-19. V was clipped by 5 bases and J by 7 bases, with 6 bases between them. The CDR3 loop spans 11 amino acids. Only in-frame clones appear in the TCRdb table, and some are missing; sequencing was by immunoSEQ multiplex PCR. The table includes about 190,000 clones, around 85% detected once. This receptor was obtained from a woman in her fifties or sixties with acute or convalescent COVID-19. The chain has TRBV12-3 or TRBV12-4 and TRBJ1-5, with D unresolved. Sequenced input: peripheral blood. The CDR3: CASSRGQPQHF. The CDR3 region has the DNA TGTGCCAGCAGTCGAGGACAGCCCCAGCATTTT.